This T cell receptor (beta chain) is from a study of blood T cell repertoires in COVID-19. Profiled with immunoSEQ multiplex PCR; TCRdb holds only in-frame clones, not every one. The sample comprises about 400,000 clones, about 87% of which are singletons, and approximately 9.3% rests with the top ten. Per the germline V gene, CDR1 is SGHRS and CDR2 is YFSETQ. The CDR3 extends over 15 amino acids. V lost 5 bases to trimming and J lost 0 bases, with 11 bases between them. Sequencing used PBMCs or T cells enriched from blood (not recorded which). The clonotype comes from a woman aged 45-65 years who had recovered from COVID-19. The chain is built from TRBV5-1 and TRBJ2-2; D possibly corresponds to TRBD2 (5 bases). The CDR3 reads CASRKDSTNTGELFF. CDR3 coding DNA: TGCGCCAGCAGAAAGGACTCCACGAACACCGGGGAGCTGTTTTTT.